The rows below give T cell receptor beta chains drawn from one sample of a study of cytomegalovirus exposure and HLA in healthy donors. The assay was immunoSEQ multiplex PCR, and TCRdb's table has in-frame clones only and misses some. The sample carries roughly 240,000 clones, approximately 87% recorded once. Sequencing was performed on PBMCs. These receptors were taken from a man aged 18 to 30 in good health and CMV-seronegative. CDR3s include the opening cysteine and the closing phenylalanine or tryptophan. The order of the fields is D gene, J gene, clone size, V gene, CDR3 DNA, CDR3 protein. The D gene is left open where the match is weak. A row's size may be missing; if present it is once, few, many or a size class.

D gene: TRBD1
J gene: TRBJ2-2
clone size: -
V gene: TRBV2
CDR3 DNA: TGTGCCAGCAGTGAAACAGGGGAGTACGGGGAGCTGTTTTTT
CDR3 protein: CASSETGEYGELFF

D gene: -
J gene: TRBJ1-2
clone size: -
V gene: TRBV6-5
CDR3 DNA: TGTGCCAGCAGGGACTCTACCTATGGCTACACCTTC
CDR3 protein: CASRDSTYGYTF

D gene: -
J gene: TRBJ2-7
clone size: -
V gene: TRBV27
CDR3 DNA: TGTGCCAGCAGTTTTAACGAGCAGTACTTC
CDR3 protein: CASSFNEQYF

D gene: TRBD2
J gene: TRBJ2-7
clone size: -
V gene: TRBV5-1
CDR3 DNA: TGCGCCAGCAGCTTGGACTGGCGGGAGGGAGGCGAGCAGTACTTC
CDR3 protein: CASSLDWREGGEQYF

D gene: TRBD2
J gene: TRBJ2-1
clone size: -
V gene: TRBV28
CDR3 DNA: TGTGCCAGCGAGCTAGCGGGAGTTGTGGATGAGCAGTTCTTC
CDR3 protein: CASELAGVVDEQFF

D gene: -
J gene: TRBJ1-1
clone size: -
V gene: TRBV7-8
CDR3 DNA: TGTGCCAGCTCCCGTGCGGGGGTTTACACTGAAGCTTTCTTT
CDR3 protein: CASSRAGVYTEAFF

D gene: TRBD2
J gene: TRBJ2-2
clone size: -
V gene: TRBV9
CDR3 DNA: TGTGCCAGCAGCGCCAGGGACTATGACTACGGGGAGCTGTTTTTT
CDR3 protein: CASSARDYDYGELFF

D gene: TRBD1
J gene: TRBJ2-1
clone size: -
V gene: TRBV5-4
CDR3 DNA: TGTGCCAGCAGCACCTGGACAGGGCTGAATGAGCAGTTCTTC
CDR3 protein: CASSTWTGLNEQFF

D gene: TRBD1
J gene: TRBJ1-6
clone size: few
V gene: TRBV10-3
CDR3 DNA: TGTGCCATCAGGGATCCGGGACAGGGGGCTTCACCCCTCCACTTT
CDR3 protein: CAIRDPGQGASPLHF

D gene: TRBD1
J gene: TRBJ1-1
clone size: -
V gene: TRBV2
CDR3 DNA: TGTGCCAGCAGTGGTATACTAGGGGGCAACACTGAAGCTTTCTTT
CDR3 protein: CASSGILGGNTEAFF

D gene: TRBD1
J gene: TRBJ2-1
clone size: -
V gene: TRBV7-9
CDR3 DNA: TGTGCCAGCAGCCGGGACAGGGGGGCCCTTAACAATGAGCAGTTCTTC
CDR3 protein: CASSRDRGALNNEQFF

D gene: -
J gene: TRBJ2-7
clone size: -
V gene: TRBV5-1
CDR3 DNA: TGCGCCAGCAAGGAGTGGAGGTCTACAGGGTCGGACGAGCAGTACTTC
CDR3 protein: CASKEWRSTGSDEQYF

D gene: TRBD2
J gene: TRBJ2-5
clone size: -
V gene: TRBV5-6
CDR3 DNA: TGTGCCAGCAGCTTAGCGGGAGGCCGAGAGACCCAGTACTTC
CDR3 protein: CASSLAGGRETQYF

D gene: -
J gene: TRBJ1-2
clone size: once
V gene: TRBV5-3
CDR3 DNA: TGTGCCAGAAGCTTGGAGGCAGGGTCGTCTGGCTACACCTTC
CDR3 protein: CARSLEAGSSGYTF

D gene: -
J gene: TRBJ2-5
clone size: -
V gene: TRBV25-1
CDR3 DNA: TGTGCCAGCAGTAAATCCCGGGAGCGAGAGACCCAGTACTTC
CDR3 protein: CASSKSRERETQYF

D gene: TRBD2
J gene: TRBJ2-7
clone size: -
V gene: TRBV6-6
CDR3 DNA: TGTGCCAGCAGTAACCCGCTAGCGGGAACCTACGAGCAGTACTTC
CDR3 protein: CASSNPLAGTYEQYF

D gene: TRBD1
J gene: TRBJ2-2
clone size: -
V gene: TRBV29-1
CDR3 DNA: TGCAGCGCCGAAAGGGGGACAGGGGGAACCGGGGAGCTGTTTTTT
CDR3 protein: CSAERGTGGTGELFF

D gene: TRBD2
J gene: TRBJ2-7
clone size: -
V gene: TRBV29-1
CDR3 DNA: TGCAGCGCGGGACTAGCGGACACCTACGAGCAGTACTTC
CDR3 protein: CSAGLADTYEQYF

D gene: -
J gene: TRBJ2-7
clone size: -
V gene: TRBV5-6
CDR3 DNA: TGTGCCAGTAAGACAGACCGTCTCTACGAGCAGTACTTC
CDR3 protein: CASKTDRLYEQYF

D gene: TRBD1
J gene: TRBJ2-5
clone size: -
V gene: TRBV7-9
CDR3 DNA: TGTGCCAGCAGCCCGGATGACAGGGTTGAGGAGACCCAGTACTTC
CDR3 protein: CASSPDDRVEETQYF

D gene: -
J gene: TRBJ2-1
clone size: -
V gene: TRBV4-3
CDR3 DNA: TGCGCCAGCAGCCTACGACAGGCCCATGAGCAGTTCTTC
CDR3 protein: CASSLRQAHEQFF

D gene: -
J gene: TRBJ1-2
clone size: -
V gene: TRBV11-2
CDR3 DNA: TGTGCCAGCAGCTTAGGTTCAGGGGAAGGCTACACCTTC
CDR3 protein: CASSLGSGEGYTF

D gene: TRBD2
J gene: TRBJ2-3
clone size: -
V gene: TRBV4-3
CDR3 DNA: TGCGCCAGCAGCCAAGGTCCGGCGGGAGGGTCCTGGGAAACAGATACGCAGTATTTT
CDR3 protein: CASSQGPAGGSWETDTQYF

D gene: TRBD1
J gene: TRBJ1-2
clone size: once
V gene: TRBV18
CDR3 DNA: TGTGCCAGCTCACCACCGGGGACAGGGCACTACACCTTC
CDR3 protein: CASSPPGTGHYTF

D gene: TRBD1
J gene: TRBJ1-3
clone size: -
V gene: TRBV9
CDR3 DNA: TGTGCCAGCAGCGTAGCCGGGACAGGGTCCGGAAACACCATATATTTT
CDR3 protein: CASSVAGTGSGNTIYF

D gene: -
J gene: TRBJ1-3
clone size: -
V gene: TRBV15
CDR3 DNA: TGTGCCACCAGCAGAGATGTCGGGGGTTCTGGAAACACCATATATTTT
CDR3 protein: CATSRDVGGSGNTIYF

D gene: TRBD1
J gene: TRBJ1-6
clone size: -
V gene: TRBV9
CDR3 DNA: TGTGCCAGCAGCCCCTCGGGACAGAAGAATTCACCCCTCCACTTT
CDR3 protein: CASSPSGQKNSPLHF

D gene: TRBD2
J gene: TRBJ2-2
clone size: -
V gene: TRBV19
CDR3 DNA: TGTGCCAGTAGTCCCGAAGGGGCGGGAGTTCCCGGGGAGCTGTTTTTT
CDR3 protein: CASSPEGAGVPGELFF

D gene: -
J gene: TRBJ2-7
clone size: -
V gene: TRBV28
CDR3 DNA: TGTGCCAGCAGTCCCCGGACAGCCTCGTTAGGGGGATACGAGCAGTACTTC
CDR3 protein: CASSPRTASLGGYEQYF

D gene: -
J gene: TRBJ2-7
clone size: -
V gene: TRBV5-6
CDR3 DNA: TGTGCCAGCAGCTTGGCTGAGACGGGACACAGAATCTACGAGCAGTACTTC
CDR3 protein: CASSLAETGHRIYEQYF

D gene: -
J gene: TRBJ1-6
clone size: -
V gene: TRBV5-4
CDR3 DNA: TGTGCCAGCACCGCCCAGGGCACGGCAAATTCACCCCTCCACTTT
CDR3 protein: CASTAQGTANSPLHF

D gene: -
J gene: TRBJ1-2
clone size: -
V gene: TRBV9
CDR3 DNA: TGTGCCAGCAGCGTAGCGACAGTCGGAGGCTACACCTTC
CDR3 protein: CASSVATVGGYTF

D gene: -
J gene: TRBJ1-6
clone size: -
V gene: TRBV6-6
CDR3 DNA: TGTGCCAGCAGGCTAACAGGGTCCCAATCACCCCTCCACTTT
CDR3 protein: CASRLTGSQSPLHF

D gene: -
J gene: TRBJ2-1
clone size: -
V gene: TRBV19
CDR3 DNA: TGTGCCAGTAGTACACGAAGCGGTGAGCAGTTCTTC
CDR3 protein: CASSTRSGEQFF

D gene: -
J gene: TRBJ2-2
clone size: -
V gene: TRBV5-4
CDR3 DNA: TGTGCCAGCAGCCGGACATCGAACACCGGGGAGCTGTTTTTT
CDR3 protein: CASSRTSNTGELFF

D gene: -
J gene: TRBJ2-1
clone size: -
V gene: TRBV10-1
CDR3 DNA: TGCGCCAGCAGTGAGTCACCAGGATACAATGAGCAGTTCTTC
CDR3 protein: CASSESPGYNEQFF

D gene: TRBD1
J gene: TRBJ2-7
clone size: -
V gene: TRBV7-2
CDR3 DNA: TGTGCCAGCAGGACAGGGGGCGCCTCCTACGAGCAGTACTTC
CDR3 protein: CASRTGGASYEQYF

D gene: TRBD2
J gene: TRBJ2-7
clone size: -
V gene: TRBV30
CDR3 DNA: TGTGCCTGGAGTCCCCTGGGACTAGCGGAAATTTACGAGCAGTACTTC
CDR3 protein: CAWSPLGLAEIYEQYF

D gene: TRBD1
J gene: TRBJ1-2
clone size: -
V gene: TRBV11-3
CDR3 DNA: TGTGCCAGCAGCCTCACAGGGGGCCGTGATGGCTACACCTTC
CDR3 protein: CASSLTGGRDGYTF

D gene: TRBD1
J gene: TRBJ2-2
clone size: once
V gene: TRBV2
CDR3 DNA: TGTGCCAGCAGTAACCCCGGGACAGGTTTAGGGGAGCTGTTTTTT
CDR3 protein: CASSNPGTGLGELFF

D gene: -
J gene: TRBJ2-5
clone size: -
V gene: TRBV5-1
CDR3 DNA: TGCGCCAGCAGCCCCCAACTGGGGGCTGGGGATGGCCAGTACTTC
CDR3 protein: CASSPQLGAGDGQYF

D gene: -
J gene: TRBJ2-3
clone size: -
V gene: TRBV6-5
CDR3 DNA: TGTGCCAGTCAGGGCACAGATACGCAGTATTTT
CDR3 protein: CASQGTDTQYF

D gene: TRBD1
J gene: TRBJ2-1
clone size: -
V gene: TRBV11-3
CDR3 DNA: TGTGCCAGCAGCTCCCCGGGGACAGGGAGGAATGAGCAGTTCTTC
CDR3 protein: CASSSPGTGRNEQFF

D gene: -
J gene: TRBJ2-2
clone size: -
V gene: TRBV9
CDR3 DNA: TGTGCCAGCAGCGTAGTGGATAGGGGTCCCGGGGAGCTGTTTTTT
CDR3 protein: CASSVVDRGPGELFF

D gene: -
J gene: TRBJ1-1
clone size: -
V gene: TRBV7-8
CDR3 DNA: TGTGCCAGCAGCTTAGGCAGGGGCTACACTGAAGCTTTCTTT
CDR3 protein: CASSLGRGYTEAFF

D gene: -
J gene: TRBJ1-4
clone size: -
V gene: TRBV28
CDR3 DNA: TGTGCCAGCAGTCCCCAAGGGGCAGTGGCTAATGAAAAACTGTTTTTT
CDR3 protein: CASSPQGAVANEKLFF

D gene: -
J gene: TRBJ2-3
clone size: -
V gene: TRBV7-8
CDR3 DNA: TGTGCCAGCAGCCGACAGCGATCAAGTAGCACAGATACGCAGTATTTT
CDR3 protein: CASSRQRSSSTDTQYF

D gene: TRBD1
J gene: TRBJ1-5
clone size: few
V gene: TRBV2
CDR3 DNA: TGTGCCAGCAGCGGACAGGGTAATCAGCCCCAGCATTTT
CDR3 protein: CASSGQGNQPQHF

D gene: -
J gene: TRBJ2-2
clone size: -
V gene: TRBV7-2
CDR3 DNA: TGTGCCAGCAGCAGAAGGACAGCGAACACCGGGGAGCTGTTTTTT
CDR3 protein: CASSRRTANTGELFF

D gene: TRBD1
J gene: TRBJ1-2
clone size: -
V gene: TRBV7-9
CDR3 DNA: TGTGCCAGCAGCCCGCCCACAGGGGGCTATGGCTACACCTTC
CDR3 protein: CASSPPTGGYGYTF

D gene: TRBD2
J gene: TRBJ2-5
clone size: -
V gene: TRBV5-1
CDR3 DNA: TGCGCCAGCAGTTTCGGGACTAGCGGGGGTGAGACCCAGTACTTC
CDR3 protein: CASSFGTSGGETQYF

D gene: -
J gene: TRBJ1-1
clone size: -
V gene: TRBV11-2
CDR3 DNA: TGTGCCAGCAGCTTAGCCCCCAGCAGGGAAGTTTTCACTGAAGCTTTCTTT
CDR3 protein: CASSLAPSREVFTEAFF

D gene: -
J gene: TRBJ1-2
clone size: -
V gene: TRBV2
CDR3 DNA: TGTGCCAGCAGGCGCCGGGGAGGTAACTATGGCTACACCTTC
CDR3 protein: CASRRRGGNYGYTF

D gene: -
J gene: TRBJ2-5
clone size: -
V gene: TRBV28
CDR3 DNA: TGTGCCAGCAGTTTGGCGAGGTACCAAGAGACCCAGTACTTC
CDR3 protein: CASSLARYQETQYF

D gene: -
J gene: TRBJ1-6
clone size: -
V gene: TRBV25-1
CDR3 DNA: TGTGCCAGCAAGGGGGGGAAGTCACCCCTCCACTTT
CDR3 protein: CASKGGKSPLHF

D gene: -
J gene: TRBJ2-2
clone size: -
V gene: TRBV5-1
CDR3 DNA: TGCGCCAGCAGCTTGGCGGAGCGCCCCACCGGGGAGCTGTTTTTT
CDR3 protein: CASSLAERPTGELFF

D gene: TRBD2
J gene: TRBJ2-1
clone size: -
V gene: TRBV5-1
CDR3 DNA: TGCGCCAGCAGCATCTCTTGGGGACTAGCGGGAGCTGAGCAGTTCTTC
CDR3 protein: CASSISWGLAGAEQFF

D gene: TRBD2
J gene: TRBJ2-5
clone size: -
V gene: TRBV28
CDR3 DNA: TGTGCCAGCAGCTTTGACGGGACTAGCGGGAGACCACAAGAGACCCAGTACTTC
CDR3 protein: CASSFDGTSGRPQETQYF

D gene: -
J gene: TRBJ2-7
clone size: -
V gene: TRBV7-8
CDR3 DNA: TGTGCCAGCAGTTTCGAGAGCTTATTACTCTACGAGCAGTACTTC
CDR3 protein: CASSFESLLLYEQYF

D gene: -
J gene: TRBJ1-4
clone size: once
V gene: TRBV6-1
CDR3 DNA: TGTGCCAGCAGCTTTGCGCCAACTAATGAAAAACTGTTTTTT
CDR3 protein: CASSFAPTNEKLFF